This TCR beta chain was recorded in a study of T-cell memory formation after mild COVID-19. About the study: The TCR clusters were mostly specific to one donor. Study findings and constraints: Clones that shrank (day 15 to 85) were balanced CD4/CD8, whereas later expanders leaned CD4+.

The CDR3 has 14 residues. Germline values: CDR1 LGHDT, CDR2 YNNKEL (reference sequence). Trimming cost V 1 base and J 10 bases, with 14 bases left between them. This clonotype turned up a few times. Its specificity is unknown. 5'RACE with constant-segment primers yielded barcoded, UMI-tagged TCR alpha and TCR beta cDNA libraries. TCRdb re-called the 5' RACE reads through MiXCR, storing one row per CDR3 protein. The repertoire holds hundreds of thousands of distinct CDR3 sequences, with roughly 18% as singletons. This chain uses TRBV3-1 with TRBJ2-4; D possibly corresponds to TRBD2 (7 bases). The clonotype was recovered from an adult woman who had mild COVID-19 (a few samples of this study predate the infection). Cell type and time point are not known. What was sequenced was PBMCs or a T cell subset sorted from them (not recorded which). CDR3 amino acids: CASSQVGGGRIQYF. In DNA, the CDR3 is TGTGCCAGCAGCCAAGTTGGGGGGGGCCGGATTCAGTACTTC.